These 20 T cell receptor beta chains came from one sample sequenced in a study of T cells after yellow fever vaccination (dated by TCRdb to the late 2010s). Read against the paper, the sample's treatment or condition label means: live attenuated yellow fever vaccine strain. The method behind the library was 5' RACE. TCRdb lists the instrument as Illumina NovaSeq 6000. TCRdb trimmed public reads at Q25 via fastp, called clones via MiXCR and kept in-frame beta chains. One record per CDR3 amino acid sequence lists the most common genes and DNA. This sample has more than 300,000 distinct CDR3 sequences in its table, and about 10% of those were observed once. The leading ten clones occupy roughly 3% of the sample. The material sequenced was CD4+ T cells sorted from PBMCs, taken 45 days after the yellow fever booster vaccination. These receptors were obtained from a man aged 18 to 30 who received the YFV17D yellow fever vaccine.

CDR3 sequence (DNA): TGTGCCGGAGGGGGGCCTAGTTCATTAGATACGCAGTATTTT. This codes for CAGGGPSSLDTQYF. The J gene is TRBJ2-3, the V gene TRBV10-3, with D perhaps matching TRBD1 or TRBD2 (6 bases each). The V gene lost 11 bases and the J gene lost 5 bases, with 20 bases spanning the gap. Germline V gene lookup returns CDR1 ENHRY and CDR2 SYGVKD. The CDR3 has 14 amino acids.

This clonotype occurred a few times. The rearrangement links TRBV19 to TRBJ2-5; D is perhaps TRBD1 (5 bases). Trimming stripped 5 bases from V and 5 bases from J, with 12 bases between. Per germline, CDR1 LNHDA and CDR2 SQIVND (reference sequence). This CDR3 region has 13 residues. CDR3 sequence reads: CASSPDSGETQYF. DNA for the CDR3: TGTGCCAGTAGTCCAGACAGTGGGGAGACCCAGTACTTC.

This clonotype was detected ten times or more. This chain connects TRBV20-1 to TRBJ2-5; 8 positions agree with TRBD2. The V gene end was trimmed by 1 base and the J gene end by 7 bases; junction bases not matched to a gene: 14. CDR3 size: 16 residues. Looked up from germline, CDR1 is DFQATT and CDR2 is SNEGSKA (reference sequence). In DNA form, the CDR3 reads TGCAGTGCTAGAGCCCCAACGGGGGGGCTGGTAGGGACCCAGTACTTC. It codes for CSARAPTGGLVGTQYF.

The chain is built from TRBV12-3 or TRBV12-4 and TRBJ1-5, with D perhaps TRBD1 (5 bases). The CDR3 length is 18 residues. The V end lost 3 bases, the J end lost 0 bases, and 18 bases lay between the germline ends. CDR3 in DNA: TGTGCCAGCAGTTTTCATTCTGTGGGAACAGGTAGCAATCAGCCCCAGCATTTT. Protein product: CASSFHSVGTGSNQPQHF.

V and J are TRBV7-3 and TRBJ2-1; D is perhaps TRBD1 (6 bases). The CDR3 is made up of 14 amino acids. The V end lost 5 bases, the J end lost 4 bases, and 12 bases lay between the germline ends. Germline assignment: CDR1 SGHTA and CDR2 FQGTGA. CDR3 protein: CASSQDSAYNEQFF. The CDR3 region has the DNA TGTGCCAGCAGCCAGGACAGCGCTTACAATGAGCAGTTCTTC.

The rearrangement joins TRBV5-4 to TRBJ1-2; D not resolved. Germline V gene lookup returns CDR1 SGHNT and CDR2 YYREEE (reference sequence). The V end lost 0 bases, the J end lost 5 bases, and 14 bases lay between the germline ends. There are 15 residues in the CDR3. This CDR3 reads CASSLGPGPEYGYTF. Here the CDR3 DNA reads TGTGCCAGCAGCTTGGGGCCAGGTCCGGAGTATGGCTACACCTTC.

The sample holds a few counts of this clonotype. The genes are TRBV20-1 and TRBJ2-7; D call uncertain. Germline V gene sequence: CDR1 DFQATT, CDR2 SNEGSKA (reference sequence). Trimming took off 3 bases at V and 3 bases at J, with 15 bases between the two ends. The CDR3 covers 14 residues. In DNA form, the CDR3 reads TGCAGTGCTAGCGGCCCCGGGCAGATCTACGAGCAGTACTTC. Its protein is CSASGPGQIYEQYF.

This clonotype has more than one count but fewer than ten. V is TRBV20-1 and J is TRBJ1-1, with D possibly TRBD1 on 6 matching bases. The germline CDR1 and CDR2 sequences are DFQATT and SNEGSKA (reference sequence). The CDR3 totals 12 residues. The germline V and J ends were trimmed by 3 bases and 6 bases, with 11 bases remaining between them. The DNA for the CDR3 is TGCAGTGCTAGGGCGGACAGCTCTGAAGCTTTCTTT. It codes for CSARADSSEAFF.

This clonotype has at least ten counts. The chain employs TRBV6-5 and TRBJ2-7; 10 nucleotides align to TRBD2. V dropped 0 bases and J dropped 3; count of bases not matched to a gene: 8. The length of the CDR3 is 17 residues. Looked up from germline, CDR1 is MNHEY and CDR2 is SVGAGI. CDR3 amino acids: CASSYSGVSSGGYEQYF. The CDR3 DNA reads TGTGCCAGCAGTTACTCAGGCGTATCTAGCGGGGGCTACGAGCAGTACTTC.

The chain joins TRBV5-5 to TRBJ2-5; D may be TRBD2 (6 bases). V was pared by 1 base and J by 5 bases, with 21 bases between. The CDR3 sequence is 17 residues long. Germline-derived CDR1 and CDR2 are SGHKS and YYEKEE (reference sequence). In DNA form, the CDR3 reads TGTGCCAGCAGCTTGATGGATGGCGGGGCCGCGGGGGAGACCCAGTACTTC. Protein sequence: CASSLMDGGAAGETQYF.

J is TRBJ2-5 and V is TRBV24-1; possibly TRBD1 for D (6 bases). Between the trimmed V and J ends, which lost 3 bases and 3 bases, there was a span of 7 bases. CDR3 size: 13 residues. The germline CDR1 and CDR2 sequences are KGHDR and SFDVKD. The CDR3 DNA sequence: TGTGCCACCAGTGATGGGGACAAAGAGACCCAGTACTTC. Translating it yields CATSDGDKETQYF.

The V and J genes are TRBV7-9 and TRBJ2-2; no clear D. In germline, CDR1 is SEHNR, CDR2 FQNEAQ (reference sequence). The CDR3 is 14 amino acids. V was clipped by 3 bases and J by 6 bases, with 11 bases between them. CDR3: CASSFEVTAGELFF. For the CDR3, the DNA is TGTGCCAGCAGCTTCGAGGTGACGGCCGGGGAGCTGTTTTTT.

The genes are TRBV6-6 and TRBJ1-2; possible D gene TRBD1, 5 bases. The ends were cut back, 5 bases at V and 9 bases at J, with 13 bases in the middle. Germline V gene sequence: CDR1 MNHNY, CDR2 SVGAGI (reference sequence). CDR3 size: 12 residues. The CDR3 sequence is CASSLPGESYTF. CDR3 nucleotide sequence: TGTGCCAGCAGTCTGCCGGGGGAGAGCTACACCTTC.

The sample holds a few counts of this clonotype. The rearrangement links TRBV6-2 or TRBV6-3 to TRBJ1-1; D ambiguous. CDR3 length: 14 residues. The ends were cut back, 0 bases at V and 2 bases at J, with 7 bases in the middle. Germline V gene data show CDR1 as MNHEY and CDR2 as SVGEGT. The CDR3 DNA reads as TGTGCCAGCAGTTACTCGTGGGGTAACACTGAAGCTTTCTTT. Its translation is CASSYSWGNTEAFF.

Ten or more counts support this clonotype. V gene TRBV5-1 combines with J gene TRBJ1-1, with TRBD1 matching over 8 bases. Germline CDR1 SGHRS, CDR2 YFSETQ. The CDR3 length is 16 residues. V lost 3 bases to trimming and J lost 4 bases; unmatched junction nucleotides: 11. This CDR3 is CASSSGQGQASTEAFF. CDR3 DNA sequence: TGCGCCAGCAGCTCCGGACAGGGACAGGCGAGCACTGAAGCTTTCTTT. Looking up the rest from reference TRBV5-1 and TRBJ1-1 gives the full variable domain: KAGVTQTPRYLIKTRGQQVTLSCSPISGHRSVSWYQQTPGQGLQFLFEYFSETQRNKGNFPGRFSGRQFSNSRSEMNVSTLELGDSALYLCASSSGQGQASTEAFFGQGTRLTVV.

At least ten counts were recorded for this clonotype. J is TRBJ1-5 and V is TRBV7-9; TRBD1 agrees at 12 bases. V trimming: 5 bases; J trimming: 6 bases; junction bases outside the gene matches: 5. The CDR3 sequence is 15 residues long. CDR1 and CDR2 from the germline V gene are SEHNR and FQNEAQ (reference sequence). CDR3 nucleotide sequence: TGTGCCAGCAGCGGGACAGGGGGCTGGGTTCAGCCCCAGCATTTT. Its protein is CASSGTGGWVQPQHF.

The chain couples TRBV11-2 to TRBJ1-6; TRBD1 might be the D (5 bases). Trimming pared 1 base from V and 6 bases from J, leaving 10 bases between. The CDR3 consists of 15 residues. CDR1 is SGHAT, CDR2 FQNNGV, per germline. The CDR3 nucleotides are TGTGCCAGCAGCTTAGTACAGGCCGGTAATTCACCCCTCCACTTT. Residues: CASSLVQAGNSPLHF.

There are many counts of this clonotype. The CDR3 sequence: CASTYSYEQYV. CDR3 bases: TGCGCCAGCACTTATTCCTACGAGCAGTACGTC. The V call is TRBV5-1, the J call TRBJ2-7, with unresolved D. V lost 6 bases and J 1 base, leaving 5 bases between the germline ends. This CDR3 region has 11 residues. Germline CDR1 is SGHRS and CDR2 is YFSETQ.

This clonotype was recorded many times. The rearrangement links TRBV3-1 to TRBJ1-1, with 12 bases lining up with TRBD1. CDR1 is LGHDT and CDR2 is YNNKEL in the germline V gene (reference sequence). This CDR3 region has 18 residues. The J segment lost 0 bases and the V segment lost 1 base, leaving 6 bases of the junction unmatched. Here the CDR3 DNA reads TGTGCCAGCAGCCAAGCCGGGACAGGGGGCAACTTGAACACTGAAGCTTTCTTT. The encoded protein is CASSQAGTGGNLNTEAFF.

This clonotype was seen at least ten times. The chain carries TRBV5-1 and TRBJ2-1; maybe TRBD1 (6 bases). V was trimmed by 2 bases and J by 7 bases, leaving 13 bases between them. Germline V CDR1 and CDR2: SGHRS, YFSETQ. CDR3 length equals 14 residues. The chain's CDR3 is CASSFTGWGNEQFF. CDR3 DNA sequence: TGCGCCAGCAGCTTTACAGGGTGGGGGAATGAGCAGTTCTTC.